A single sample gave rise to the 8 T cell receptor beta chains below, sequenced in a study of blood T cell repertoires in COVID-19. The table came from immunoSEQ multiplex PCR; TCRdb's copy has only in-frame clones and leaves some out. Of about 200,000 clones in the sample, 80% to 90% were seen once. Sequencing was carried out using peripheral blood. The receptors stem from a human donor in a cohort sampled during active COVID-19.

The V gene is TRBV9, the J gene TRBJ2-3; tentatively, D is TRBD2 (5 bases). Per the germline V gene, CDR1 is SGDLS and CDR2 is YYNGEE. The CDR3 covers 16 residues. Trimming stripped 0 bases from V and 0 bases from J, with 11 bases between. CDR3 amino acids: CASSVVERTSTDTQYF. In DNA form, the CDR3 reads TGTGCCAGCAGCGTAGTGGAGCGGACTAGCACAGATACGCAGTATTTT.

This clone has only one observation. The rearrangement joins TRBV5-6 to TRBJ2-5; 7 bases line up with TRBD2. In germline, CDR1 is SGHDT, CDR2 YYEEEE. Trimming at V came to 4 bases and at J to 0 bases, leaving 9 bases not matched to a gene. CDR3 length: 16 residues. The CDR3 DNA sequence: TGTGCCAGCAGCACCCGGGAGGAGGGGTACCAAGAGACCCAGTACTTC. It is translated as CASSTREEGYQETQYF.

This chain links TRBV18 with TRBJ1-5; tentatively, D is TRBD1 (6 bases). The ends were cut back, 6 bases at V and 6 bases at J, with 21 bases in the middle. CDR1 is KGHSH, CDR2 LQKENI, per germline. The CDR3 has 16 residues. The CDR3 is CASSATTGRGGQPQHF. The DNA for the CDR3 is TGTGCCAGCTCGGCTACCACAGGGAGAGGGGGTCAGCCCCAGCATTTT.

This clone was detected a few times. CDR3 DNA sequence: TGTGCCTCCCCCCCGGGAGCCACCACAGATACGCAGTATTTT. Encoded protein: CASPPGATTDTQYF. The chain uses TRBV21-1 and TRBJ2-3; the table assigns TRBD2, which was not confirmed against the DNA. TRBV21-1 is given as a pseudogene. The CDR3 sequence is 14 residues long.

The chain is built from TRBV20-1 and TRBJ1-2; D ambiguous. The CDR3 sequence is 12 residues long. Germline lookup yields CDR1 DFQATT and CDR2 SNEGSKA (reference sequence). Trimming cost V 3 bases and J 2 bases, with 7 bases left between them. In nucleotides, the CDR3 is TGCAGTGCTAGTTCACAGAACTATGGCTACACCTTC. It translates to CSASSQNYGYTF.

The rearrangement links TRBV5-1 to TRBJ1-5; TRBD1 is a possible D gene (6 bases). Germline V gene data show CDR1 as SGHRS and CDR2 as YFSETQ. The CDR3 extends over 15 amino acids. The germline V and J ends were trimmed by 4 bases and 6 bases, with 17 bases remaining between them. The DNA of the CDR3 is TGCGCCAGCAGCCAGGGGCAGGGCGTGGGTCAGCCCCAGCATTTT. Translation gives CASSQGQGVGQPQHF.

J is TRBJ2-7 and V is TRBV7-9; TRBD2 aligns across 8 bases. The germline CDR1 and CDR2 sequences are SEHNR and FQNEAQ (reference sequence). The CDR3 contains 14 residues. Trimming at V came to 4 bases and at J to 5 bases, leaving 7 bases not matched to a gene. The CDR3 DNA reads TGTGCCAGCAGCTCTCTGGGACTAGAACACGAGCAGTACTTC. Translation gives CASSSLGLEHEQYF.

This chain connects TRBV6-5 to TRBJ2-2, with a possible D match to TRBD1 (6 bases). Germline values: CDR1 MNHEY, CDR2 SVGAGI. The CDR3 loop spans 15 amino acids. Trimming cost V 8 bases and J 0 bases, with 13 bases left between them. In DNA form, the CDR3 reads TGTGCCAGCCTTCTGGGGGCGTCGAACACCGGGGAGCTGTTTTTT. This gives the protein CASLLGASNTGELFF.